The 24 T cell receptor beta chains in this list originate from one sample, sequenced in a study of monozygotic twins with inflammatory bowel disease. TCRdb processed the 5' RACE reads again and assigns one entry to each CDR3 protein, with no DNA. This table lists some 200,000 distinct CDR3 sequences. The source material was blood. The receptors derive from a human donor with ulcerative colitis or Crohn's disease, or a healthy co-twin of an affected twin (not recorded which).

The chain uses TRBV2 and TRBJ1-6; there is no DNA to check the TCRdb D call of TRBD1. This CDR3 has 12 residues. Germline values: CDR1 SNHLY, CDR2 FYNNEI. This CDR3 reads CAGTRDDSPLHF.

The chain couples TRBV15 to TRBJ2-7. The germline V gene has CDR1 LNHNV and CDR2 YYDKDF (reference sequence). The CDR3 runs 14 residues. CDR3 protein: CATSREARSYEQYF.

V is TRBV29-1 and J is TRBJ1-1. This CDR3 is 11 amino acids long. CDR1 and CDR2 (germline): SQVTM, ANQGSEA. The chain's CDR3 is CSVLPYGEAFF. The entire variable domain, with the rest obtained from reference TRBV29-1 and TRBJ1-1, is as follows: SAVISQKPSRDICQRGTSLTIQCQVDSQVTMMFWYRQQPGQSLTLIATANQGSEATYESGFVIDKFPISRPNLTFSTLTVSNMSPEDSSIYLCSVLPYGEAFFGQGTRLTVV.

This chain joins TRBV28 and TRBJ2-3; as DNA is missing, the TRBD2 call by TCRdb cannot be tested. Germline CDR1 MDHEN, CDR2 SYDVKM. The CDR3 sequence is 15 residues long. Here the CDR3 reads CASSLTGRGLDTQYF.

The CDR3 loop is CSAMTRQRSYEQYF. V gene TRBV20-1 combines with J gene TRBJ2-7. CDR3 length: 14 amino acids. The V gene's germline CDR1 is DFQATT and CDR2 SNEGSKA (reference sequence).

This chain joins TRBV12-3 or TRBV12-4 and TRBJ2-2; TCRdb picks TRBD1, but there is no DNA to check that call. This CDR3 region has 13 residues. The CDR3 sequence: CASSLRGAGELFF.

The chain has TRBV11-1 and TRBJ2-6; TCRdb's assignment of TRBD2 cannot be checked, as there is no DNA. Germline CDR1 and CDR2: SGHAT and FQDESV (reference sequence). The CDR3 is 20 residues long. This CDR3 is CASSFTVSVRLSSGANVLTF.

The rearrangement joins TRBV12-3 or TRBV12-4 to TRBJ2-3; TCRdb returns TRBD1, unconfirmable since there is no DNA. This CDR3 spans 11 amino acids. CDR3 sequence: CASSRTGRQYF.

CDR3: CASSSGTGWFSDQPQHF. J is TRBJ1-5 and V is TRBV7-6; TCRdb's D call of TRBD1 is untestable without DNA. Germline assignment: CDR1 SGHVS and CDR2 FNYEAQ. This CDR3 contains 17 residues.

The CDR3 protein is CASSNRALNTEAFF. The chain employs TRBV6-5 and TRBJ1-1. This CDR3 region has 14 residues. From germline, CDR1 is MNHEY and CDR2 SVGAGI.

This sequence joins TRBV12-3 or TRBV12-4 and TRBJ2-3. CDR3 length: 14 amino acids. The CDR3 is CASSPLTSTDTQYF.

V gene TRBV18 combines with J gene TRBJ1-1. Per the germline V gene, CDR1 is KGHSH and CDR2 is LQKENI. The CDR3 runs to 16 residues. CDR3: CASSRTSGGPDTEAFF. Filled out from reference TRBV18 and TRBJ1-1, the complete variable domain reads NAGVMQNPRHLVRRRGQEARLRCSPMKGHSHVYWYRQLPEEGLKFMVYLQKENIIDESGMPKERFSAEFPKEGPSILRIQQVVRGDSAAYFCASSRTSGGPDTEAFFGQGTRLTVV.

The CDR3 is CASSFSGDYGYTF. The chain has TRBV12-3 or TRBV12-4 and TRBJ1-2. The CDR3 runs to 13 residues.

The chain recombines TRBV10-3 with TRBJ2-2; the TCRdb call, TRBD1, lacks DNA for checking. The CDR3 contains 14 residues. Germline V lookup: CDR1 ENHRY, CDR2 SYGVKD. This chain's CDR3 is CAIRGTTNTGELFF.

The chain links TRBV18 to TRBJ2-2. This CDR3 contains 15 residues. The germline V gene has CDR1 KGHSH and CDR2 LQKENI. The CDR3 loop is CASSSWDAETGELFF.

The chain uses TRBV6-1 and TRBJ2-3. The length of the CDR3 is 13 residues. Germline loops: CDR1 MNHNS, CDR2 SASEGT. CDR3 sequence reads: CASSELPRDTQYF.

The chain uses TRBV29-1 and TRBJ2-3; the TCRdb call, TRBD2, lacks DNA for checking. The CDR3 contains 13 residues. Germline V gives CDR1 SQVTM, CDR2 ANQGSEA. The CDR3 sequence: CSGEQGGADTQYF.

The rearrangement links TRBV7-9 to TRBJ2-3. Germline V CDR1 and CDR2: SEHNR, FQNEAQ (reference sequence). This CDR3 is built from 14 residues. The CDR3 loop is CASSLGISTDTQYF.

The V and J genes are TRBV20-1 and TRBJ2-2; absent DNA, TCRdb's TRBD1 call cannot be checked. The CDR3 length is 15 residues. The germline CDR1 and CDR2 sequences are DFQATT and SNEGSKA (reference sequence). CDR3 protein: CSARDGSGDTGELFF.

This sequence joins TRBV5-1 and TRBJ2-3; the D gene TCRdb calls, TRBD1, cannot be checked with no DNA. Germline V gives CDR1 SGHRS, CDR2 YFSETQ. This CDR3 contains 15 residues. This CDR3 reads CASSLSPGQTDTQYF.

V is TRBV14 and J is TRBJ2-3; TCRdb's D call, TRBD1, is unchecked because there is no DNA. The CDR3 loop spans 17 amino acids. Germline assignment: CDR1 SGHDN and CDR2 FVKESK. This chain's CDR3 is CASSQGWARSFTDTQYF. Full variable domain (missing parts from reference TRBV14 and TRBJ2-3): EAGVTQFPSHSVIEKGQTVTLRCDPISGHDNLYWYRRVMGKEIKFLLHFVKESKQDESGMPNNRFLAERTGGTYSTLKVQPAELEDSGVYFCASSQGWARSFTDTQYFGPGTRLTVL.

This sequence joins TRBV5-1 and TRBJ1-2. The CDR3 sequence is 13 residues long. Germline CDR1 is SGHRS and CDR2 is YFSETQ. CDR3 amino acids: CASSFGGARGYTF.

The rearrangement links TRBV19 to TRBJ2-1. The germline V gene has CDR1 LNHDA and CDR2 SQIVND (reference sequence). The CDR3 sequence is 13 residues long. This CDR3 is CASSPQSYNEQFF.

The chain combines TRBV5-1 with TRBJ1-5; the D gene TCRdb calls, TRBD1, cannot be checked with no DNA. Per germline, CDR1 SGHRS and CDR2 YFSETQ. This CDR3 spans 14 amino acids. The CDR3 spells CASSFGDKDQPQHF.